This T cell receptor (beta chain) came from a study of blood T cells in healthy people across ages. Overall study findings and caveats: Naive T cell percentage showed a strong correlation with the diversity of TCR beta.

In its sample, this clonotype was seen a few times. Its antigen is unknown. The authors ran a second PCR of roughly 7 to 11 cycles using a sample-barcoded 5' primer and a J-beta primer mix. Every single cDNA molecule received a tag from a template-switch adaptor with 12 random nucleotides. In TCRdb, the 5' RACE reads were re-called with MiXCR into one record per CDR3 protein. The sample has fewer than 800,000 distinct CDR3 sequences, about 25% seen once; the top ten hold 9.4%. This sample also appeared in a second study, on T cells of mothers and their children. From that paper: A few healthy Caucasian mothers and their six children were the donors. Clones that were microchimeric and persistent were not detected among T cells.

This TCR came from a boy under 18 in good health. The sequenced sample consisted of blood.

CDR3 nucleotides: TGCAGTGCTAGAGAGTCGGGACAGGGGATCCCTGGGGCCAACGTCCTGACTTTC. Encoded protein: CSARESGQGIPGANVLTF. The J gene is TRBJ2-6, the V gene TRBV20-1; 10 bases align to TRBD1. V lost 0 bases, J lost 2 bases, and 7 bases stayed unmatched. Germline CDR1 and CDR2: DFQATT and SNEGSKA (reference sequence). The CDR3 is made up of 18 amino acids.